These T cell receptor beta chains were read from a single sample in a study. TCRdb itself ran the 5' RACE reads through MiXCR, one entry per CDR3 protein. The sample has roughly 10,000 distinct CDR3 sequences; approximately 14% are singletons. The sample consisted of Tregs sorted from blood. The receptors stem from a female donor with breast cancer. Each CDR3 is given without its conserved first and last residue. Each record gives: V gene, J gene, CDR3 protein.

>TRBV20-1|TRBJ2-1
SARVGSFGVGEQF
>TRBV29-1|TRBJ1-1
SVGGVGGGVGTEAF
>TRBV29-1|TRBJ2-3
SVAWSLNTDTQY
>TRBV20-1|TRBJ2-5
SAGIAGQETQY
>TRBV12-3/TRBV12-4|TRBJ1-4
ASSLQSLAEKLF
>TRBV5-1|TRBJ2-1
ASRAEVEQF
>TRBV28|TRBJ2-3
ASMERESDTQY
>TRBV9|TRBJ2-1
ASSVTPQGYNEQF
>TRBV3-1|TRBJ2-7
ASSRRTQVFEQY
>TRBV5-1|TRBJ1-1
ASSPNTGQKEAF
>TRBV6-1|TRBJ1-3
ASSGLLGGAGNTIY
>TRBV4-1|TRBJ2-7
ASSQRSRDTGSYEQY
>TRBV24-1|TRBJ2-4
ATSEPGKNIQY
>TRBV19|TRBJ2-5
ASSMGETQY
>TRBV5-1|TRBJ2-1
ASSLEPANNEQF
>TRBV5-4|TRBJ2-7
ASSLDQREGREQY
>TRBV7-9|TRBJ2-7
ASSLDYSEQY
>TRBV5-1|TRBJ2-7
ASSQTLAGESEQY
>TRBV20-1|TRBJ2-3
SASGTYLSTQY
>TRBV20-1|TRBJ1-6
SARPRVDSPLH